This T cell receptor (beta chain) was recorded in a study of radiation and T cells in renal cell carcinoma. Trimming took off 6 bases at V and 0 bases at J, with 8 bases between the two ends. The CDR3 is 13 amino acids. Germline V CDR1 and CDR2: ENHRY, SYGVKD. Specified time point: blood 4 weeks post-SBRT, at nephrectomy. Treatment noted: 15 Gy SBRT to primary tumor, nephrectomy 4 weeks later. The protocol was immunoSEQ multiplex PCR, while the TCRdb copy is restricted to in-frame clones and leaves out a portion. The data show 150,000 to 200,000 clones, with about 88% seen just once and 11% held by the top ten.

The TCR originated in a woman in her forties or fifties with renal cell carcinoma. This material consisted of blood, taken from a patient whose treatment included radiotherapy and nephrectomy. The gene calls are TRBV10-3 and TRBJ1-1; D is uncertain. The CDR3 protein is CAIRRALNTEAFF. DNA of the CDR3: TGTGCCATCAGACGGGCCCTGAACACTGAAGCTTTCTTT.